This TCR beta chain comes out of a study of blood T cell repertoires in COVID-19. Across the study: Nucleic acid was either cDNA or gDNA, and it came from T cells, B-cell-depleted T cells, or PBMCs.

In the study's own analysis: Amplification of reference gene primers provided the estimated nucleated cell counts. Assay used: immunoSEQ multiplex PCR; TCRdb lists only in-frame clones, some missing. The DNA was the basis for D and trimming; V, J and clone size are from that table. Of 150,000 to 200,000 clones in the sample, 70% to 90% were seen once. Those enrolled in Seattle joined during active infection and were followed longitudinally afterward. Germline V gene data show CDR1 as MNHNS and CDR2 as SASEGT. Unmatched junction bases numbered 15, after V lost 1 base and J lost 9 bases. There are 17 residues in the CDR3.

The genes are TRBV6-1 and TRBJ1-1; 9 nucleotides agree with TRBD1. Sequencing used peripheral blood. The source is a man in his 60s with COVID-19, enrolled during active disease. The CDR3 nucleotides are TGTGCCAGCAGTGAAGAAAGGGGGACAGGGAATTATATGAAAGCTTTCTTT. Its protein is CASSEERGTGNYMKAFF.